Listed below are T cell receptor beta chains from one sample, sequenced in a study of response to subunit inactivated influenza vaccine. TCRdb fed the RT-PCR reads into MiXCR, producing one record per CDR3 protein. The sample includes under 200,000 distinct CDR3 sequences, 9.5% to 12% of them seen just once. Sequencing used CD8+ T cells sorted from PBMCs, obtained around 25 months after vaccination. The receptor set was obtained from a man between 50 and 75 years old who received an inactivated influenza vaccine. Both conserved end residues are part of each CDR3. The D gene is left open where the match is weak. Some rows mark clone size as missing; the rest say once, few, many or name a class of expanded clone.

v_gene	d_gene	j_gene	abundance	CDR3nt	CDR3aa
TRBV11-2	-	TRBJ2-7	few	TGTGCCAGCAGCGCTGGGGGCAGAGAATACGAGCAGTACTTC	CASSAGGREYEQYF
TRBV20-1	TRBD1	TRBJ2-3	few	TGCAGTGCTAGAGACGTTTGGGACAGGGGGCTTGATACGCAGTATTTT	CSARDVWDRGLDTQYF
TRBV29-1	-	TRBJ2-3	-	TGCAGCGTTGAAGGATTGGACAGTTCCACAGATACGCAGTATTTT	CSVEGLDSSTDTQYF
TRBV19	-	TRBJ1-1	-	TGTGCCAGTACCACCATGAACACTGAAGCTTTCTTT	CASTTMNTEAFF
TRBV24-1	-	TRBJ2-7	-	TGTGCCACCAGTGACAAACGGTATGAAACGGGTGAGCAGTACTTC	CATSDKRYETGEQYF
TRBV4-3	TRBD1	TRBJ1-3	few	TGCGCCAGCAGCCAAGTCGCCGACAGGGCGTACGGAAACACCATATATTTT	CASSQVADRAYGNTIYF
TRBV6-5	-	TRBJ2-7	-	TGTGCCAGCAGTTACGCCCGACAAATAACCTACGAGCAGTACTTC	CASSYARQITYEQYF
TRBV9	-	TRBJ2-1	many	TGTGCCAGCAGCGAGCGCATCAGTGGACAGATCTCCTACAATGAGCAGTTCTTC	CASSERISGQISYNEQFF
TRBV7-2	-	TRBJ2-3	many	TGTGCCAGCAGCTTCCCGGGGGTCACAGATACGCAGTATTTT	CASSFPGVTDTQYF
TRBV4-3	TRBD1	TRBJ2-1	few	TGCGCCAGCAGCCCTGGGACAGGGGTGATGAATGAGCAGTTCTTC	CASSPGTGVMNEQFF
TRBV12-3/TRBV12-4	-	TRBJ2-1	few	TGTGCCAGCAGTTTGGGTCGACGGGTTGTTGGTGAGCAGTTCTTC	CASSLGRRVVGEQFF
TRBV6-2/TRBV6-3	-	TRBJ2-1	-	TGTGCCAGCAGCCGGGGGCCTCTCAATGAGCAGTTCTTC	CASSRGPLNEQFF